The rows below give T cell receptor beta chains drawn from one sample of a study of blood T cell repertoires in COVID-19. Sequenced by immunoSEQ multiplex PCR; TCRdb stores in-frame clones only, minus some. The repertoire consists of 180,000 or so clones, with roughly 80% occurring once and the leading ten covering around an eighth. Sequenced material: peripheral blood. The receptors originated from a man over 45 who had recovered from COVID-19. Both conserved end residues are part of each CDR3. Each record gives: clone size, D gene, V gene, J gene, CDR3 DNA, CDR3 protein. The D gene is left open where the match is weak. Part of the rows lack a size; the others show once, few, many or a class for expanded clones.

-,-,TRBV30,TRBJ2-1,TGTGCCTGGAAAAGGACAGTATCTATGAATGAGCAGTTCTTC,CAWKRTVSMNEQFF
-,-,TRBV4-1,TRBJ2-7,TGCGCCAGCAGCCAAAGACAGGACTCCTACGAGCAGTACTTC,CASSQRQDSYEQYF
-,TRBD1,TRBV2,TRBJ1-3,TGTGCCAGTACAGGGGACTCTGGAAACACCATATATTTT,CASTGDSGNTIYF
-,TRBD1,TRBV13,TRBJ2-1,TGTGCCAGCAGCCCGCTTTGGGATTTCAAGGGGGCGTTCAATGAGCAGTTCTTC,CASSPLWDFKGAFNEQFF
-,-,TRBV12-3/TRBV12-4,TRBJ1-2,TGTGCCAGCAGTTCGACGACAGGCTATGGCTACACCTTC,CASSSTTGYGYTF
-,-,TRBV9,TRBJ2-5,TGTGCCAGCAGCGTAGGACAGTACCAAGAGACCCAGTACTTC,CASSVGQYQETQYF
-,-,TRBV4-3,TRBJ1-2,TGCGCCAGCAGCCAAGAGGGCAGGAACTATGGCTACACCTTC,CASSQEGRNYGYTF
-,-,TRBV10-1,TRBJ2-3,TGCGCCAGCAAGGCTAGCGAGGCGGATACGCAGTATTTT,CASKASEADTQYF
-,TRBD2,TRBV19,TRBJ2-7,TGTGCCAGTAGTATAGTGGTACTCAGCGGGGGCGCTTCCGAGCAGTACTTC,CASSIVVLSGGASEQYF
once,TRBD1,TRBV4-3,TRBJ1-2,TGCGCCAGCAGCCAAGAGGCAGGGGGCCGTCGGGGGGGCTACACCTTC,CASSQEAGGRRGGYTF
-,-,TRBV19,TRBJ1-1,TGTGCCAGTAGTCCGAACCCGGGGTCCACTGAAGCTTTCTTT,CASSPNPGSTEAFF
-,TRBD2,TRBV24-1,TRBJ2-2,TGTGCCACCAGTGATTTCGAGGGAGGGAGAATTGGGGAGCTGTTTTTT,CATSDFEGGRIGELFF
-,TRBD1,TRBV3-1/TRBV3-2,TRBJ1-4,TGTGCCAGCAGCCTACGGACAGGGAGTGAAAAACTGTTTTTT,CASSLRTGSEKLFF
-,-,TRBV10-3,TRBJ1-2,TGTGCCATCACTGGACAGCCCAACTATGGCTACACCTTC,CAITGQPNYGYTF
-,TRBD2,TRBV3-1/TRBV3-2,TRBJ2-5,TGTGCCAGCTCAGCAACTAGCGGGAAACAAGAGACCCAGTACTTC,CASSATSGKQETQYF
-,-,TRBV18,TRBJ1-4,TGTGCCAGCTCACCAGGGGCGAGTGAAAAACTGTTTTTT,CASSPGASEKLFF
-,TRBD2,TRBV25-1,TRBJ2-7,TGTGCCAGCAGCTGGAATAGCGGGAGGGTCGAGCAGTACTTC,CASSWNSGRVEQYF
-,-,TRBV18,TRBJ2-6,TGTGCCAGCTCACCTACTGGGGCCAACGTCCTGACTTTC,CASSPTGANVLTF
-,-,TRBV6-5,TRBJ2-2,TGTGCCAGCAGTTCCTATACCGGGGAGCTGTTTTTT,CASSSYTGELFF
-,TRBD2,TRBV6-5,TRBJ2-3,TGTGCCAGCAGTCTAAGTGTAGCGGGAGGGGATACGCAGTATTTT,CASSLSVAGGDTQYF
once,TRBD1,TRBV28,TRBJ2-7,TGTGCCAGCAGGACAGGGCCTTACGAGCAGTACTTC,CASRTGPYEQYF
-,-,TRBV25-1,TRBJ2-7,TGTGCCAGCAGCCTCGGGACTCCATCCTACGAGCAGTACTTC,CASSLGTPSYEQYF
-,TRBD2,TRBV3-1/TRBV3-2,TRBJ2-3,TGTGCCAGCAGCCAAAGCGGGAATACGCAGTATTTT,CASSQSGNTQYF
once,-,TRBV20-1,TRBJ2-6,TGCAGTGCTAGTCCTTTCTCTGGGGCCAACGTCCTGACTTTC,CSASPFSGANVLTF
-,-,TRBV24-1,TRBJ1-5,TGTGCCACCGAGGCAGGGAGCAATCAGCCCCAGCATTTT,CATEAGSNQPQHF
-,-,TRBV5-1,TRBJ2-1,TGCGCCAGCAGCATATGGGAGCCCTCCTACAATGAGCAGTTCTTC,CASSIWEPSYNEQFF
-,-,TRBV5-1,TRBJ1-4,TGCGCCAGCAGCGTGGGTCTTAATGAAAAACTGTTTTTT,CASSVGLNEKLFF
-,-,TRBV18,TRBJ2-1,TGTGCCAGCTCACTCAGGACAGCCGACAATGAGCAGTTCTTC,CASSLRTADNEQFF
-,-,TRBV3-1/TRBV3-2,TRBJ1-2,TGTGCCAGCAGCCGGGCTGGGGACTCCACTTCCAACTATGGCTACACCTTC,CASSRAGDSTSNYGYTF
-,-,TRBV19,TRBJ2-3,TGTGCCAGTAGTATACGACTAGGCGATACGCAGTATTTT,CASSIRLGDTQYF
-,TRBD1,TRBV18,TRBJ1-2,TGTGCCAGCTCACCGGACAGGGTCGACTACACCTTC,CASSPDRVDYTF
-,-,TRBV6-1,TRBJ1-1,TGTGCCAGCAGTGAAGGCCAGGTCTGGGCTGAAGCTTTCTTT,CASSEGQVWAEAFF
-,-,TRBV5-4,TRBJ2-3,TGTGCCAGCAGCTTGGCACAGGGCCGCACAGATACGCAGTATTTT,CASSLAQGRTDTQYF
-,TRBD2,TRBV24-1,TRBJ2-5,TGTGCCACTGGGGGGACTAGCGGGAGACGGGAGACCCAGTACTTC,CATGGTSGRRETQYF
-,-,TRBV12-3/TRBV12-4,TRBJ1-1,TGTGCCAGCAGTGACTACGGGAACACTGAAGCTTTCTTT,CASSDYGNTEAFF
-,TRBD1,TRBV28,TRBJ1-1,TGTGCCAGCAGTGGTCGGACAGGAATGAACACTGAAGCTTTCTTT,CASSGRTGMNTEAFF
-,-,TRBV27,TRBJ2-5,TGTGCCAGCAGTTCCTTAACAGGGCAAGAGACCCAGTACTTC,CASSSLTGQETQYF
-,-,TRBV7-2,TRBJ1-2,TGTGCCAGCAGCCCCAACCCCGGGGACTATGGCTACACCTTC,CASSPNPGDYGYTF
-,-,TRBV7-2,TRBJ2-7,TGTGCCAGCAGCCCTCTTCGCCATTCAGTGAACGAGCAGTACTTC,CASSPLRHSVNEQYF
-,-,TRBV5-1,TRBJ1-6,TGCGCCAGCAGCTTACAGGGTCAGAGCTCCTATAATTCACCCCTCCACTTT,CASSLQGQSSYNSPLHF
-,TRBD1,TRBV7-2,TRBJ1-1,TGTGCCAGCAGCCAGGGACAGGGGGCCACTGAAGCTTTCTTT,CASSQGQGATEAFF
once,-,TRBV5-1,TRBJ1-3,TGCGCCAGCAGCACCTTTGGGTCGGGGGGAAACACCATATATTTT,CASSTFGSGGNTIYF
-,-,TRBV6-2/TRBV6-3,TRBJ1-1,TGTGCCAGCAGTTCCGTACAGGGAAACACTGAAGCTTTCTTT,CASSSVQGNTEAFF
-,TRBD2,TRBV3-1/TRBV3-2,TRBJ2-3,TGTGCCAGCAGCCAAGATATGGCGGCGGGAGGCACAGATACGCAGTATTTT,CASSQDMAAGGTDTQYF
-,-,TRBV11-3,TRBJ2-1,TGTGCCAGCAGCTTAGAGGGAGAGTCTAGCAATGAGCAGTTCTTC,CASSLEGESSNEQFF
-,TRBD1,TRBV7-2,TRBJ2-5,TGTGCCAGCAGGACGACCGGGACAGCGGAGACCCAGTACTTC,CASRTTGTAETQYF